This T cell receptor (beta chain) was found in a study of T cell responses to AZD1222 COVID-19 vaccine. Points from the study as a whole: The sample set comprised mostly white British donors with more females, and clonal diversity was possibly underestimated.

Method: immunoSEQ multiplex PCR; TCRdb's copy keeps in-frame clones and lacks some. The repertoire has 70,000 to 100,000 clones, 80% to 90% of them found once; the top ten carry around 3.7%. With respect to this clone: What it recognizes is unknown.

CDR1 is MNHNY and CDR2 is SVGAGI in the germline V gene (reference sequence). V trimming: 0 bases; J trimming: 5 bases; junction bases outside the gene matches: 2. The CDR3 is 15 amino acids. The chain links TRBV6-6 to TRBJ2-2; 8 bases align to TRBD1. The input for sequencing was peripheral blood, taken 28 days after the second AZD1222 dose. The source is an adult who received the AZD1222 COVID-19 vaccine. The CDR3 DNA reads as TGTGCCAGCAGTTACTCCAGGGGGCGTACCGGGGAGCTGTTTTTT. It specifies CASSYSRGRTGELFF.